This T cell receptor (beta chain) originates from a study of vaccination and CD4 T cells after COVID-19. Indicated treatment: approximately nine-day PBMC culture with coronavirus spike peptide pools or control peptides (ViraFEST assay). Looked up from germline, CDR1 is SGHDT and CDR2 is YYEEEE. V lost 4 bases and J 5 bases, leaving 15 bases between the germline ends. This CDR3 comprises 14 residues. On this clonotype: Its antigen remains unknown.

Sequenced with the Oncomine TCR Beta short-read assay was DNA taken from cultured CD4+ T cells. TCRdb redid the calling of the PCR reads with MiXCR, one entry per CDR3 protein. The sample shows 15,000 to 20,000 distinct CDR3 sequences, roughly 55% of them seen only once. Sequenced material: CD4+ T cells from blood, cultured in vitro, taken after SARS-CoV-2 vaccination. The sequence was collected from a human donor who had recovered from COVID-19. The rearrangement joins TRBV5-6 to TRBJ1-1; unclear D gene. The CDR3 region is CASSRYSLGTEAFF. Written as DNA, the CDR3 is TGTGCCAGCAGCCGATATTCCCTTGGTACTGAAGCTTTCTTT.